Shown below are 5 T cell receptor beta chains from a single sample sequenced in a study of blood T cells in healthy people across ages (dated by TCRdb to 2015 to 2017). The library was generated by 5' RACE. The instrument given in TCRdb is Illumina HiSeq 2500. The second PCR ran for roughly 7 to 11 cycles and used a J-beta primer mix along with a sample-barcoded 5' primer. The public reads were reanalyzed by TCRdb: fastp trimming at Q25, MiXCR alignment, in-frame beta chains only. Rows with one shared CDR3 protein collapse into an entry with the most common genes and DNA. This sample is represented by around 650,000 distinct CDR3 sequences; roughly 41% of them were singletons. The top ten constitute approximately 31% of the sample. The specimen was blood. These receptors were obtained from a man older than 75 in good health.

The V call is TRBV9, the J call TRBJ2-7; D unresolved. CDR3 size: 14 residues. The V end lost 4 bases, the J end lost 2 bases, and 13 bases lay between the germline ends. Germline-derived CDR1 and CDR2 are SGDLS and YYNGEE. CDR3 protein: CASSSLTAPYEQYF. CDR3 in DNA: TGTGCCAGCAGCTCCCTGACGGCCCCCTACGAGCAGTACTTC.

CDR3 loop: CASSFWRYNEQYF. In nucleotides, the CDR3 is TGTGCCAGCAGCTTCTGGCGGTACAATGAGCAGTACTTC. The chain recombines TRBV11-3 with TRBJ2-1; no firm D call. The better agreement between TRBJ2-7 and the DNA end casts doubt on the J call. This CDR3 region has 13 residues. Per germline, CDR1 SGHNT and CDR2 YENEEA.

V is TRBV20-1 and J is TRBJ1-1; possibly TRBD1 for D (5 bases). The CDR3 is made up of 15 amino acids. The germline gives CDR1 DFQATT, CDR2 SNEGSKA (reference sequence). Trimming removed 6 bases at V and 6 bases at J, with 23 bases between. The CDR3 nucleotides read TGCAGTGCCAACATTGATGGAGGGGAAGTGTCTGAAGCTTTCTTT. Amino acid sequence: CSANIDGGEVSEAFF.

The CDR3 nucleotides read TGCAGCGTCGGTAACACCGGGGGAGGGCCCTCCTACGAGCAGTACTTC. This codes for CSVGNTGGGPSYEQYF. V usage is TRBV29-1 and J usage is TRBJ2-7, with TRBD2 matching 7 bases. The germline V gene has CDR1 SQVTM and CDR2 ANQGSEA. V lost 6 bases, J lost 0 bases, and 14 bases stayed unmatched. The CDR3 has 16 amino acids.

The J gene is TRBJ1-1, the V gene TRBV7-2; 8 bases are shared with TRBD1. The CDR3 consists of 15 residues. V shed 5 bases and J 6 bases; nucleotides not matched to a gene: 11. Per germline, CDR1 SGHTA and CDR2 FQGNSA. The CDR3 protein is CASSPRRTGSSEAFF. CDR3 DNA sequence: TGTGCCAGCAGCCCCAGAAGGACAGGGTCTTCTGAAGCTTTCTTT.